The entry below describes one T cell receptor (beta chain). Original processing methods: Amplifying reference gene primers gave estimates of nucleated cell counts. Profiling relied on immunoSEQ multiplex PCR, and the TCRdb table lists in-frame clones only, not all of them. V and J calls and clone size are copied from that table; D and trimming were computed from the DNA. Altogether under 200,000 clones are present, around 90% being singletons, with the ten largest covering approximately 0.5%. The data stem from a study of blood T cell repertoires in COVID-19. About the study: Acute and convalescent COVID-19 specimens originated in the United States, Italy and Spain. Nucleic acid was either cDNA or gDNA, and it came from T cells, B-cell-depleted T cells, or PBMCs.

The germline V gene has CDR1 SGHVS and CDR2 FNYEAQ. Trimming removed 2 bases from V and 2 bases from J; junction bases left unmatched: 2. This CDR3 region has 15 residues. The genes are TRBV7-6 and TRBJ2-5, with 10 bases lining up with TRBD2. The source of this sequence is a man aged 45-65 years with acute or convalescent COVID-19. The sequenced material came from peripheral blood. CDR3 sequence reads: CASSLQLAGQETQYF. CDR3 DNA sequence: TGTGCCAGCAGCTTACAACTAGCGGGACAAGAGACCCAGTACTTC.